Here is one T cell receptor (beta chain) with its context. The data were taken from a study of cytomegalovirus exposure and HLA in healthy donors. The CDR3 loop spans 16 amino acids. CDR1 MDHEN and CDR2 SYDVKM come from the germline V gene. Trimming shortened V by 2 bases and J by 0 bases, and 11 bases separated the two germline ends. The PCR ran on 60 Vbeta and 13 Jbeta primers. The table came from immunoSEQ multiplex PCR; TCRdb's copy has only in-frame clones and leaves some out. The sample holds about 110,000 clones, approximately 70% seen once. Healthy donors of bone marrow made up the group. Donors likely had unrecorded immune exposures despite being nominally healthy when sampled.

Sequenced material: PBMCs. This TCR derives from a man younger than 45 in good health and CMV-seronegative. This chain connects TRBV28 to TRBJ1-3, with D maybe TRBD1 (6 bases). This CDR3 reads CASSLDPRGSGNTIYF. DNA for the CDR3: TGTGCCAGCAGTTTAGATCCCAGGGGCTCTGGAAACACCATATATTTT.